The source of this TCR beta chain is a study of T-cell memory formation after mild COVID-19. The overall study: TCR clusters were largely donor specific. Study-level findings and limits: A second wave of clones peaked on day 37, and their SARS-CoV-2 specificity went unconfirmed. Contracting CD4+ clones were located mainly in CM and EM, and CD8+ clones in EMRA. Some responding clones appeared in pre-infection memory, suggesting cross-reactive memory joined.

Notes on this clonotype: Antigen specificity is unknown.

TCRdb passed the 5' RACE reads through MiXCR, listing each CDR3 protein once. The sample records about 13,000 distinct CDR3 sequences, about 16% being singletons. CDR1 is SGHDN and CDR2 is FVKESK in the germline V gene. With 2 bases clipped from V and 9 bases from J, the junction kept 5 bases outside the gene matches. The CDR3 is 14 residues long. The J gene is TRBJ2-1, the V gene TRBV14; 9 bases line up with TRBD2. This clonotype was obtained from a man aged 18 to 29 who had mild COVID-19 (a few samples of this study predate the infection). Cell type and time point are not known. The sample comprised PBMCs or a T cell subset sorted from them (not recorded which). The CDR3 DNA follows: TGTGCCAGCAGCCAACTAGCGGGATCGAGTGAGCAGTTCTTC. Protein product: CASSQLAGSSEQFF.